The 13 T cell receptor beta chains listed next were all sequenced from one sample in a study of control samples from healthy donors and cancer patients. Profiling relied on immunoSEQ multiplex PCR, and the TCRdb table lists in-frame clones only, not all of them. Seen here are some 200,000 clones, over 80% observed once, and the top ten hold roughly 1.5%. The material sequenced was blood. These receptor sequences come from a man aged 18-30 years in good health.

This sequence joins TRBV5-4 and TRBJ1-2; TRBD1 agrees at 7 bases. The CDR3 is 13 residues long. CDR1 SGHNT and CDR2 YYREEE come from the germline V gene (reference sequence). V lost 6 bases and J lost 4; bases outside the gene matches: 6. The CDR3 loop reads CASTRQGLYGYTF. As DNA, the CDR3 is TGTGCCAGCACCCGACAGGGACTCTATGGCTACACCTTC.

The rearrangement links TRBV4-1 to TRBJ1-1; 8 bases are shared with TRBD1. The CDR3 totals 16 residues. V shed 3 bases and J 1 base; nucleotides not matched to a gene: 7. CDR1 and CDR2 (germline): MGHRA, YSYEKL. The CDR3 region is CASSQDGQGANTEAFF. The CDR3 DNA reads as TGCGCCAGCAGCCAGGACGGACAGGGTGCGAACACTGAAGCTTTCTTT.

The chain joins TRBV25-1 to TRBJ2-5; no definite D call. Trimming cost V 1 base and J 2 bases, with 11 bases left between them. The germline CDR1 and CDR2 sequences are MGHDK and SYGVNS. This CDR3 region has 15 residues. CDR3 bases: TGTGCCAGCAGTGAATCGGGCGTCTTACAAGAGACCCAGTACTTC. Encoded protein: CASSESGVLQETQYF. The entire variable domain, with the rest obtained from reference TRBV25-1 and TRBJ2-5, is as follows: EADIYQTPRYLVIGTGKKITLECSQTMGHDKMYWYQQDPGMELHLIHYSYGVNSTEKGDLSSESTVSRIRTEHFPLTLESARPSHTSQYLCASSESGVLQETQYFGPGTRLLVL.

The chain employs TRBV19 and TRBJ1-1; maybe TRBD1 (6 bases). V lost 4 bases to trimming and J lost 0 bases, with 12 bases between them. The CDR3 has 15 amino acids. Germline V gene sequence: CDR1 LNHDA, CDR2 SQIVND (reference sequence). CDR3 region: CASSRTGTMNTEAFF. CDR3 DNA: TGTGCCAGTAGTAGAACAGGGACCATGAACACTGAAGCTTTCTTT.

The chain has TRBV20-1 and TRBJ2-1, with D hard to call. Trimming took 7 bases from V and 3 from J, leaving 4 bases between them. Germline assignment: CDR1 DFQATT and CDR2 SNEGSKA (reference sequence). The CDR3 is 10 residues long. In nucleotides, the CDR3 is TGCAGTGGGAGCTACAATGAGCAGTTCTTC. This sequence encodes CSGSYNEQFF.

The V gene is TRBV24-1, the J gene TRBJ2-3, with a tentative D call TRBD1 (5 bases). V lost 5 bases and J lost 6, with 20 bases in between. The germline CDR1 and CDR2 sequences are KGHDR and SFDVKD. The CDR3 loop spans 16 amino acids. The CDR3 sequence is CATSASGFQASDTQYF. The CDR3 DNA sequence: TGTGCCACCAGTGCTTCAGGGTTCCAGGCATCGGATACGCAGTATTTT.

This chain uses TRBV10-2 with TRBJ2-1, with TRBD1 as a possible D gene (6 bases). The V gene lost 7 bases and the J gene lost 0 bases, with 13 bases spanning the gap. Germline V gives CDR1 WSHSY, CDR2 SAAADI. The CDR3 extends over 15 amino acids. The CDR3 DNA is TGCGCCAGCACCGTAGACAGGAGCTCCTACAATGAGCAGTTCTTC. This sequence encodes CASTVDRSSYNEQFF.

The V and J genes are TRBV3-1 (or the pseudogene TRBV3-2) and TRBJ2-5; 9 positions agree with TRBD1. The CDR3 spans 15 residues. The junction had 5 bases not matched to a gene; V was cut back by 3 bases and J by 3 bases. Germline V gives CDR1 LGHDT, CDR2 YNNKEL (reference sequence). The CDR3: CASSHPGQGEETQYF. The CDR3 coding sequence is TGTGCCAGCAGCCACCCGGGACAGGGAGAAGAGACCCAGTACTTC.

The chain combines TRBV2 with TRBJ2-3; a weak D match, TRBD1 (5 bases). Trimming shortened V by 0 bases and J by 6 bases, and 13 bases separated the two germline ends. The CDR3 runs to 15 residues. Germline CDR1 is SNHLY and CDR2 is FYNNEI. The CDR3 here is CASSEASRDWDTQYF. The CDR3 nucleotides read TGTGCCAGCAGTGAAGCGTCCAGGGATTGGGATACGCAGTATTTT.

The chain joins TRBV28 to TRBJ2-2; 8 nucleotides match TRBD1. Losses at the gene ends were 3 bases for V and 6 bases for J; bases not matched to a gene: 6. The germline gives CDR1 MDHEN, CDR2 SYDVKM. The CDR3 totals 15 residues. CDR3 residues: CASSLDRVPPGELFF. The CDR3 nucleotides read TGTGCCAGCAGTTTGGACAGGGTCCCCCCCGGGGAGCTGTTTTTT.

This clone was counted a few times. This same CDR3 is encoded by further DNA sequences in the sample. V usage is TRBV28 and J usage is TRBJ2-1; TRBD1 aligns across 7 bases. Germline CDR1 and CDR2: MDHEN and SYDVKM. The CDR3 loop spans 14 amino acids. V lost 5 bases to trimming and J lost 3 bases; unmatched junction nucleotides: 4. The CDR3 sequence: CASSPGTVYNEQFF. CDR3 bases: TGTGCCAGCAGTCCCGGGACAGTCTACAATGAGCAGTTCTTC.

The CDR3, as DNA: TGTGCCAGCAGTTCCCTGGGGCAGAATGAAAAACTGTTTTTT. Its translation is CASSSLGQNEKLFF. The rearrangement links TRBV28 to TRBJ1-4; perhaps TRBD1 as D (5 bases). The CDR3 length is 14 residues. The germline gives CDR1 MDHEN, CDR2 SYDVKM. The germline V and J ends were trimmed by 4 bases and 5 bases, with 11 bases remaining between them.

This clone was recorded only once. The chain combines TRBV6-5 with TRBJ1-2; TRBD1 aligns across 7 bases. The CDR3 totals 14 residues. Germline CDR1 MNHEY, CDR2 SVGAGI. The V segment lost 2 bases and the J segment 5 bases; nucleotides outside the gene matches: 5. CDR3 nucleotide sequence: TGTGCCAGCAGTTACCAGGGACAGCAGTATGGCTACACCTTC. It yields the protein CASSYQGQQYGYTF.